What follows are 18 T cell receptor beta chains derived from one specimen sequenced in a study of tumor and adjacent non-tumor tissue in lung cancer (dated by TCRdb to about 2018). Library method: multiplex PCR. For sequencing, an Illumina HiSeq 2500 was employed. Following protocols modified from ARM-PCR, the researchers constructed TCRbeta libraries through three rounds of nested PCR with primers (Table S4). TCRdb reprocessed the public reads (quality trimming at Q25 with fastp, clone calling with MiXCR) and kept in-frame beta chains. Rows are unified per CDR3 protein, each entry keeping the most common DNA and genes. In this sample the table shows 90,000 to 100,000 distinct CDR3 sequences, more than 80% of which occur a single time. The ten top clones hold less than 40% of the sample. RNA was extracted from bulk unsorted tissue and checked for quality with a NanoDrop ND-1000 and an Agilent 2100. Distant non-tumor tissue taken more than 3 cm from the tumor edge was used as the normal lung sample.

Sequencing was carried out using distant non-tumor lung tissue. The receptors come from a man between 60 and 70 years old with small cell lung cancer.

This clonotype was picked up a small number of times. A much larger clone lies a single base off, so this may be a read error. This chain links TRBV5-5 with TRBJ2-1; 7 bases fit TRBD1. CDR3 length: 15 residues. CDR1 SGHKS and CDR2 YYEKEE come from the germline V gene (reference sequence). CDR3 sequence reads: CASSPGTASYNEHFF. The DNA for the CDR3 is TGTGCCAGCAGCCCGGGGACAGCCTCCTACAATGAGCACTTCTTC.

This clonotype was observed a handful of times. The chain employs TRBV10-1 and TRBJ2-7; TRBD1 is a possible D gene (7 bases). The CDR3 covers 14 residues. CDR1 and CDR2 (germline): WNHNN, SYGVQD (reference sequence). CDR3 loop: CASSEGGGPNEQYV. Written as DNA, the CDR3 is TGCGCCAGTAGTGAAGGAGGGGGCCCTAACGAGCAATACGTC.

This clonotype showed up many times. Possible read error: a much larger clone is one base away. The chain joins TRBV11-3 to TRBJ2-7; 8 positions agree with TRBD2. This CDR3 is 16 amino acids long. Germline CDR1 reads SGHNT; CDR2 reads YENEEA. Here the CDR3 DNA reads TGTGCCGGCAGCTCGCCTGAACGCGGGGGGCTCTACGAGCAGTACTTC. Protein product: CAGSSPERGGLYEQYF. Complete variable domain (other parts from reference TRBV11-3 and TRBJ2-7): EAGVVQSPRYKIIEKKQPVAFWCNPISGHNTLYWYLQNLGQGPELLIRYENEEAVDDSQLPKDRFSAERLKGVDSTLKIQPAELGDSAVYLCAGSSPERGGLYEQYFGPGTRLTVT.

V usage is TRBV5-5 and J usage is TRBJ1-5; perhaps TRBD1 as D (6 bases). Trimming removed 0 bases at V and 5 bases at J, with 18 bases between. The germline gives CDR1 SGHKS, CDR2 YYEKEE (reference sequence). This CDR3 has 17 amino acids. The CDR3 sequence is CASSLAGGSHNHQPQHF. DNA for the CDR3: TGTGCCAGCAGCTTGGCCGGGGGCAGTCATAACCATCAGCCCCAGCATTTT.

With respect to this clonotype: An end of the junction differs from the germline gene, which may be a read error. The V call is TRBV29-1, the J call TRBJ2-7; 8 bases are shared with TRBD2. This CDR3 comprises 13 residues. Looked up from germline, CDR1 is SQVTM and CDR2 is ANQGSEA. CDR3 in DNA: TGCGGCGTTGGGCCGGGGGGGACCTACGAGCAGTACTTC. This translates into CGVGPGGTYEQYF.

As regards this clonotype: As the CDR3 is not closed by the conserved phenylalanine or tryptophan, this likely results from a read error. Because the CDR3's place on the DNA is in doubt, the DNA is left out and the CDR3 is given as listed by TCRdb. Here the CDR3 reads CARSLDPWGQPQHS. The J gene is TRBJ1-5, the V gene TRBV6-1. Inclusive of both ends, the CDR3 amounts to 14 amino acids. Germline V gives CDR1 MNHNS, CDR2 SASEGT.

This clonotype was seen a few times. This may be a read error: a much more frequent sequence differs by one nucleotide. The chain joins TRBV6-1 to TRBJ2-5; 8 nucleotides agree with TRBD2. The CDR3 consists of 15 residues. After removal of 6 bases from V and 3 bases from J, the junction contained 9 bases not matched to a gene. CDR1 and CDR2 from the germline V gene are MNHNS and SASEGT. DNA for the CDR3: TGTGCCAGCAGGGATTGGGTTAGCGGGAAAGAGACCCAGTACTTC. This codes for CASRDWVSGKETQYF.

This clonotype was counted many times. J is TRBJ2-3 and V is TRBV7-9; the match to TRBD2 covers 8 bases. The germline V gene has CDR1 SEHNR and CDR2 FQNEAQ (reference sequence). The CDR3 spans 15 residues. Trimming at V came to 4 bases and at J to 2 bases, leaving 5 bases not matched to a gene. The CDR3 reads CASSSREANTDTQYF. The CDR3 nucleotides are TGTGCCAGCAGCTCGCGGGAGGCCAACACAGATACGCAGTATTTT.

Concerning this clonotype itself: A read error may account for a junction end that differs from germline. The V call is TRBV6-2 or TRBV6-3, the J call TRBJ2-6, with 7 bases matching TRBD1. Germline V lookup: CDR1 MNHEY, CDR2 SVGEGT. The CDR3 loop spans 15 amino acids. CDR3 protein: CASNPTGSGANLLTF. DNA of the CDR3: TGTGCCAGCAATCCGACAGGGTCTGGGGCCAACCTCCTGACTTTC.

V usage is TRBV4-1 and J usage is TRBJ2-7, with D unresolved. The germline V and J ends were trimmed by 5 bases and 13 bases, with 24 bases remaining between them. CDR3 length: 14 amino acids. CDR1 and CDR2 from the germline V gene are MGHRA and YSYEKL. CDR3 nucleotides: TGCGCCAGCAGCATGGCGGAGAGCTCCTACGAGCCATACTTC. It codes for CASSMAESSYEPYF.

This clonotype was counted once. The rearrangement links TRBV4-1 to TRBJ2-2, with 7 bases that match TRBD1. CDR1 MGHRA and CDR2 YSYEKL come from the germline V gene. This CDR3 spans 15 amino acids. The J segment lost 10 bases and the V segment lost 5 bases, leaving 13 bases of the junction unmatched. CDR3 in DNA: TGCGCCAGCAGCAGCAGGGGGACCTATAGCGAGGAGCTGTTTTTT. Amino acid sequence: CASSSRGTYSEELFF.

Concerning this clonotype: Its ends do not fully match the called genes, so a read error is possible. V is TRBV6-2 or TRBV6-3 and J is TRBJ2-1, with 10 nucleotides matching TRBD2. The CDR3 length is 19 residues. CDR1 MNHEY and CDR2 SVGEGT come from the germline V gene. CDR3 DNA sequence: TGTGCCAGCTTTCCGGGACGGACTAGCGGAAGATGGTTCTACAGTGAGCAGTTCTTC. It translates to CASFPGRTSGRWFYSEQFF.

Turning to this clonotype: One junction end does not reproduce the germline sequence, and a read error may be involved. The rearrangement joins TRBV4-1 to TRBJ2-1; possibly TRBD2 for D (7 bases). The CDR3 has 19 amino acids. Germline CDR1 and CDR2: MGHRA and YSYEKL. The CDR3 here is CASSQVRGKGGTIYNGQFF. In DNA form, the CDR3 reads TGCGCCAGCAGCCAAGTTAGGGGGAAAGGCGGGACTATATACAATGGGCAGTTCTTC.

This chain joins TRBV6-5 and TRBJ2-1, with a weak D call TRBD2 (5 bases). Trimming cost V 0 bases and J 8 bases, with 20 bases left between them. CDR1 is MNHEY and CDR2 is SVGAGI in the germline V gene. The CDR3 runs 17 residues. In DNA form, the CDR3 reads TGTGCCAGCAGTTACTCGATCTGGGGAGTAGCGCACGATGAGCAGTTCTTC. It codes for CASSYSIWGVAHDEQFF.

On this clonotype itself: One junction end does not reproduce the germline sequence, and a read error may be involved. CDR3 in DNA: TGTGCAAGCAGCACGACTAGCGTGTTTTACAATGAGCAGTTCTTC. Amino acid sequence: CASSTTSVFYNEQFF. This chain connects TRBV12-3 or TRBV12-4 to TRBJ2-1; 8 bases are shared with TRBD2. The CDR3 length is 15 residues.

V usage is TRBV11-2 and J usage is TRBJ1-1; no clear D. Germline values: CDR1 SGHAT, CDR2 FQNNGV. V lost 5 bases to trimming and J lost 14 bases, with 15 bases between them. The CDR3 totals 11 residues. The CDR3 is CASSPLTEGFF. CDR3 nucleotides: TGTGCCAGCAGCCCGCTCACTGAAGGCTTCTTT.

A single count supports this clonotype. Just one base apart from a much larger clone, this may be a read error. The chain employs TRBV5-1 and TRBJ2-7, with D tentatively TRBD1 (5 bases). V was shortened by 4 bases and J by 5 bases, with 10 bases between the two germline ends. CDR1 is SGHRS and CDR2 is YFSETQ in the germline V gene. CDR3 size: 12 residues. Written as DNA, the CDR3 is TGCGCCAGCAGCCCGGACATGGACGAGCAGTACTTC. It is translated as CASSPDMDEQYF.

Points on this clonotype: Since no conserved phenylalanine or tryptophan closes the CDR3, a read error is the likely cause. The DNA is left out, because the CDR3 cannot be placed on it with certainty; the CDR3 is given as TCRdb lists it. The CDR3 region is CASSLRGGYEQYY. This chain links TRBV12-3 or TRBV12-4 with TRBJ2-7; the D segment call TRBD2 is taken from the table without a DNA check. The CDR3 is 13 amino acids in total, end residues counted.